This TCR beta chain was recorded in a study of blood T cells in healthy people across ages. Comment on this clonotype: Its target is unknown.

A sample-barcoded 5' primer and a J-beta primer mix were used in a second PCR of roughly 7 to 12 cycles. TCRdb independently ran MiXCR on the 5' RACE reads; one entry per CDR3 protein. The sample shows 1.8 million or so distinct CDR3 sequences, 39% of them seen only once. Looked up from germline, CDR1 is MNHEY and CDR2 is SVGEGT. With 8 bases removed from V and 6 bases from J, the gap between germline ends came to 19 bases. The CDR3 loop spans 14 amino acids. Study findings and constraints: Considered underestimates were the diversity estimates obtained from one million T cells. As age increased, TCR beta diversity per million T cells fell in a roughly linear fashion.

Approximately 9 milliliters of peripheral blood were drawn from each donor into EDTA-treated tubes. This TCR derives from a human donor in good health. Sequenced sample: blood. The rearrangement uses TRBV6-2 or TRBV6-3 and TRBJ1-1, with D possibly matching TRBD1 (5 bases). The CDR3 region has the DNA TGTGCCAGCGTAATCGGGACTCGTTTATCTGAAGCTTTCTTT. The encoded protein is CASVIGTRLSEAFF.